This T cell receptor (beta chain) is drawn from a study of T-cell reconstitution after alpha-beta-depleted transplantation in children. Unique molecular identifiers were built into the TCRbeta library. In TCRdb, the PCR reads were re-called with MiXCR into one record per CDR3 protein. Here the sample spans about 580,000 distinct CDR3 sequences, over 20% being singletons. J gave up 4 bases and V 3 bases, and 6 bases lay outside the gene matches. Germline assignment: CDR1 GTSNPN and CDR2 SVGIG (reference sequence). The CDR3 totals 14 residues. The TCR was taken from a boy younger than two with Wiskott-Aldrich syndrome, due to receive a stem cell transplant. This rearrangement joins TRBV30 to TRBJ1-5; 7 bases agree with TRBD1. The specimen was PBMCs, collected before TCRalphabeta/CD19-depleted stem cell transplant. CDR3 sequence reads: CAWSPGQLNQPQHF. Here the CDR3 DNA reads TGTGCCTGGAGCCCGGGACAGCTGAATCAGCCCCAGCATTTT.